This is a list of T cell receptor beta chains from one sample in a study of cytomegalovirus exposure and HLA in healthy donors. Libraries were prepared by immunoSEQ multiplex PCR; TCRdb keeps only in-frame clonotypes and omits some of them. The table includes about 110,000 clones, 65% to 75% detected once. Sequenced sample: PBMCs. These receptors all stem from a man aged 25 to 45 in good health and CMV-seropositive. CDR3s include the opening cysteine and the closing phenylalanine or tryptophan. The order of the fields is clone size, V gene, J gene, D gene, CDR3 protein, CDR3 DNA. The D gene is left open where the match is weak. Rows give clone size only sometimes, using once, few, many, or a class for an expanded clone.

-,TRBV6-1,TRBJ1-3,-,CASIVGQGLGNTIYF,TGTGCCAGCATCGTGGGGCAGGGATTGGGAAACACCATATATTTT
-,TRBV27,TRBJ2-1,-,CASRLHTGQQFF,TGTGCCAGCAGACTACACACAGGGCAGCAGTTCTTC
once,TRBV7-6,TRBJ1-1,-,CASSAEQVNTEAFF,TGTGCCAGCAGCGCCGAACAGGTGAACACTGAAGCTTTCTTT
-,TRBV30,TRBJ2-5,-,CAWSVRRAETQYF,TGTGCCTGGAGTGTTCGCAGGGCAGAGACCCAGTACTTC
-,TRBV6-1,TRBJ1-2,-,CASSEAGRNYGYTF,TGTGCCAGCAGTGAAGCAGGGAGAAACTATGGCTACACCTTC
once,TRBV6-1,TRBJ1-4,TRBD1,CASSEQGAQDEKLFF,TGTGCCAGCAGTGAACAGGGGGCCCAAGATGAAAAACTGTTTTTT
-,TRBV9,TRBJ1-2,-,CASSPGGIYGYTF,TGTGCCAGCAGCCCGGGGGGGATCTATGGCTACACCTTC
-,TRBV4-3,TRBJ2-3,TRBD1,CASSPTGAERTDTQYF,TGCGCCAGCAGCCCCACAGGGGCCGAACGTACAGATACGCAGTATTTT
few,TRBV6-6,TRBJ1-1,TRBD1,CASSIGQGNTEAFF,TGTGCCAGCAGCATAGGACAGGGGAACACTGAAGCTTTCTTT
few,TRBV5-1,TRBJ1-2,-,CASSLDGGSNYGYTF,TGCGCCAGCAGCTTGGATGGCGGATCAAACTATGGCTACACCTTC
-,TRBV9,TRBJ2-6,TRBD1,CASSPRDSFSGANVLTF,TGTGCCAGCAGCCCCCGGGACAGTTTCTCTGGGGCCAACGTCCTGACTTTC
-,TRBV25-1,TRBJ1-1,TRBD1,CASSERVRTGVNTEAFF,TGTGCCAGCAGTGAAAGGGTCAGGACAGGAGTGAACACTGAAGCTTTCTTT
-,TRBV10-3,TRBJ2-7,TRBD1,CAISDWDRGSYEQYF,TGTGCCATCAGTGACTGGGACAGGGGATCCTACGAGCAGTACTTC
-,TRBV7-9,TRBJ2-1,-,CASREDRLDASYNEQFF,TGTGCCAGCAGGGAGGACCGACTGGATGCCTCCTACAATGAGCAGTTCTTC
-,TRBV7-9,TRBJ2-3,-,CASSYNPAGGSTDTQYF,TGTGCCAGCAGCTACAACCCCGCCGGGGGATCCACAGATACGCAGTATTTT
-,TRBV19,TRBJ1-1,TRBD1,CASSSRGQGPLIEAFF,TGTGCCAGTAGCTCAAGGGGACAGGGGCCGCTAATCGAAGCTTTCTTT
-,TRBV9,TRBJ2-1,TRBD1,CASSVRQGNEQFF,TGTGCTAGCAGCGTAAGACAGGGAAATGAGCAGTTCTTC
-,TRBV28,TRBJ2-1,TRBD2,CASNIPGLAGDEQFF,TGTGCCAGCAACATTCCGGGACTAGCGGGGGACGAGCAGTTCTTC
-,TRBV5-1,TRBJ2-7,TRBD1,CASSDGQDYEQYF,TGCGCCAGCAGCGACGGACAGGACTACGAGCAGTACTTC
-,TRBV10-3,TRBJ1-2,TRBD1,CASSPSGTGEVGYTF,TGTGCCAGCAGCCCATCCGGGACAGGGGAAGTCGGCTACACCTTC
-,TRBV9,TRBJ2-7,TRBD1,CASSPTGDSTYEQYF,TGTGCCAGCAGCCCCACAGGGGATAGTACCTACGAGCAGTACTTC
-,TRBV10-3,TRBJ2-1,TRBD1,CAISAAGTGENEQFF,TGTGCCATCAGTGCGGCCGGGACAGGGGAAAATGAGCAGTTCTTC
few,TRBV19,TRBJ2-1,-,CASSSTGYNEQFF,TGTGCCAGTAGTAGCACGGGTTACAATGAGCAGTTCTTC
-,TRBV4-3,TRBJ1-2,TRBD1,CASSQVFPGQGSYGYTF,TGCGCCAGCAGCCAAGTCTTCCCGGGACAGGGGAGCTATGGCTACACCTTC
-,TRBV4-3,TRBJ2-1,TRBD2,CASSVTSGDPYNEQFF,TGCGCCAGCAGCGTGACTAGCGGGGACCCCTACAATGAGCAGTTCTTC
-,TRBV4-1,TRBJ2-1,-,CASSQDPQGSSYNEQFF,TGCGCCAGCAGCCAAGATCCCCAGGGGAGCTCCTACAATGAGCAGTTCTTC
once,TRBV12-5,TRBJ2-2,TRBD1,CASGPGQGSYTGELFF,TGTGCTAGTGGACCGGGACAGGGGTCTTACACCGGGGAGCTGTTTTTT
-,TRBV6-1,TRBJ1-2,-,CASSELTGNGYTF,TGTGCCAGCAGTGAATTGACGGGGAATGGCTACACCTTC
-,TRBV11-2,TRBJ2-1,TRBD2,CASSSSGTRDDEQFF,TGTGCCAGCAGCTCCTCCGGGACTAGGGACGATGAGCAGTTCTTC